This T cell receptor (beta chain) derives from a study of OX40 agonist ivuxolimab in advanced cancers. Background on the whole study: The costimulatory receptor OX40 (CD134) was targeted by ivuxolimab, a fully human IgG2 agonistic monoclonal antibody. In the dose-escalation cohort, 65% to 90% of patients were male, and the mean age was approximately 60 years, with a range of 23 to 79. Patients were allowed to have had prior anti-PD-1, anti-PD-L1 or anti-CTLA-4 therapy, and approximately 40% of the dose-escalation patients had previously received checkpoint inhibitors. The paper covers the monotherapy dose-escalation part of the phase I ivuxolimab trial, which included N ≈ 52 patients. Peripheral TCRbeta sequencing aimed to test whether ivuxolimab altered TCR sequence diversity and caused clonal T-cell expansion. Partial responses occurred in three dose-escalation patients, of whom one had hepatocellular carcinoma and two had cutaneous melanoma. Intravenous ivuxolimab was administered to patients every 2 weeks at six dose levels: 0.01, 0.1, 0.3, 1.5, 3 and 10 mg/kg. Among the approximately 54 dose-escalation patients, approximately 20 had hepatocellular carcinoma, 15 or so melanoma, 9 renal cell carcinoma and 9 head and neck cancer.

Patients with autoimmune disease history or receiving systemic immunosuppression were excluded from the trial. In every dose cohort, peripheral blood was drawn for TCR sequencing at baseline, cycle 4 day 1, and cycle 7 day 1. The samples were drawn from a first-in-human, open-label, multicenter phase I dose-escalation trial of ivuxolimab. Adults with locally advanced or metastatic melanoma, renal cell, hepatocellular, or head and neck squamous cell carcinoma were enrolled in the trial. Before TCR sequencing, CD4+ T cells and CD8+ T cells from peripheral blood were sorted into separate populations. Details on this clone: Its antigen is still unknown. No much larger clonotype is one base removed from it; base qualities were not supplied.

Study-level results and caveats: Low levels of normalized T-cell clonal expansion were also shown by some nonresponding patients. Clonal expansion of both CD4+ and CD8+ blood T cells was observed from baseline to week 6 at doses 0.1 to 3.0 mg/kg. The antigen specificity of the peripheral T cells that underwent clonal expansion was not determined. Partial responders in the 0.1-3.0 mg/kg groups had among the lowest normalized peripheral clonal expansion, especially among CD8+ T cells. After ivuxolimab, more expanded clones were found on average in CD8+ T cells than in CD4+ T cells.

For sequencing of the TCRbeta CDR3 region, genomic DNA was extracted from the sorted cells. The immunoSEQ Assay was used for sequencing of TCRbeta CDR3 regions. Drawn from immuneACCESS, this table holds only the in-frame rearrangements with V and J called that TCRdb kept. Clones are partly lost; checked studies trace under half to an unresolved V gene and leave the rest unexplained. Within this sample are about 61,000 clones, with roughly 92% of them counted one time only. The ten largest make up roughly a sixth of the sample. Including the terminal cysteine and phenylalanine, the CDR3 comprises 13 residues. Left in the record is the CDR3 DNA by itself, 39 bases read in frame from the first base. V trim: 5 bases; J trim: 8 bases; unmatched bases: 6. From a lookup of the germline V gene (reference sequence), CDR1 and CDR2 are SEHNR and FQNEAQ.

Here the chain combines TRBV7-9 and TRBJ1-2; TRBD1 agrees with 9 junctional bases. This receptor was obtained from an adult with an advanced solid tumor such as melanoma, head and neck, liver or kidney cancer. Sequences were derived from CD4+ or CD8+ T cells sorted from blood, sampled in a trial of the OX40 agonist ivuxolimab. The DNA reads as follows: TGTGCCAGCAGCCCCCGGGACAGGGAAGGCTACACCTTC. This sequence encodes CASSPRDREGYTF.